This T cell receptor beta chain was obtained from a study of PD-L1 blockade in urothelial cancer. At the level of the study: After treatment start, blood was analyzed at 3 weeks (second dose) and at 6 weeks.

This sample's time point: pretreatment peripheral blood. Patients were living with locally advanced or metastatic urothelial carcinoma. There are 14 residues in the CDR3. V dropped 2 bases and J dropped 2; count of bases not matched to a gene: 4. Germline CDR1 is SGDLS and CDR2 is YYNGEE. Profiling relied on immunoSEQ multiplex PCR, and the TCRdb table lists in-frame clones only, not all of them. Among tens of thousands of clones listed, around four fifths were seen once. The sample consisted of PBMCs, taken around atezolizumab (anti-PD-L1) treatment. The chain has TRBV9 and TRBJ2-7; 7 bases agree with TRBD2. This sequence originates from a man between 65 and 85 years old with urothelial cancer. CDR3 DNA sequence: TGTGCCAGCAGCGTCGGGACTAACACCTACGAGCAGTACTTC. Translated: CASSVGTNTYEQYF.